Below, 24 T cell receptor beta chains from the same sample are listed, as sequenced in a study of cytomegalovirus exposure and HLA in healthy donors. Clones were sequenced by immunoSEQ multiplex PCR, and TCRdb holds only the in-frame ones, with some missing. The repertoire has some 240,000 clones, roughly 84% of them found once; the top ten carry 2% to 2.5%. The sequencing input was PBMCs. The receptors derive from a woman aged 18-35 years in good health and CMV-seropositive.

This clone was picked up one time. The gene calls are TRBV30 and TRBJ2-3; TRBD2 matches 13 bases. The CDR3 is 17 amino acids. From germline, CDR1 is GTSNPN and CDR2 SVGIG (reference sequence). V was pared by 3 bases and J by 5 bases, with 11 bases of the junction left unmatched. CDR3 region: CAWRYRTSGSGGDTQYF. The CDR3 DNA sequence: TGTGCCTGGAGGTATCGGACTAGCGGGAGTGGCGGAGATACGCAGTATTTT.

The CDR3 sequence is CASSVAGTKKGAFF. CDR3 nucleotide sequence: TGTGCCAGCAGCGTAGCCGGGACAAAAAAAGGAGCTTTCTTT. The chain combines TRBV9 with TRBJ1-1; a possible D gene is TRBD1 (6 bases). V shed 0 bases and J shed 10 bases, with 16 bases lying between them. CDR1 SGDLS and CDR2 YYNGEE come from the germline V gene. CDR3 length: 14 amino acids.

The rearrangement links TRBV13 to TRBJ2-7; D might be TRBD1 (6 bases). The V end was cut by 5 bases, the J end by 0 bases, with 14 bases between. The CDR3 extends over 15 amino acids. CDR1 PRHDT and CDR2 FYEKMQ come from the germline V gene (reference sequence). In DNA form, the CDR3 reads TGTGCCAGCAGCCCGACACAGGGCACCTCCTACGAGCAGTACTTC. It is translated as CASSPTQGTSYEQYF. The complete variable domain, with remaining parts taken from reference TRBV13 and TRBJ2-7, reads AAGVIQSPRHLIKEKRETATLKCYPIPRHDTVYWYQQGPGQDPQFLISFYEKMQSDKGSIPDRFSAQQFSDYHSELNMSSLELGDSALYFCASSPTQGTSYEQYFGPGTRLTVT.

The CDR3 DNA reads TGCAGCGTTGCGACAAGCCCCTACGAGCAGTACTTC. Amino acid sequence: CSVATSPYEQYF. The gene calls are TRBV29-1 and TRBJ2-7, with no clear D. Trimming cost V 4 bases and J 2 bases, with 9 bases left between them. The CDR3 covers 12 residues. Germline assignment: CDR1 SQVTM and CDR2 ANQGSEA.

The chain combines TRBV30 with TRBJ2-5, with D tentatively TRBD1 (6 bases). The CDR3 is 15 amino acids. Trimming removed 5 bases from V and 2 bases from J, with 18 bases in between. CDR1 is GTSNPN and CDR2 is SVGIG in the germline V gene (reference sequence). The CDR3 nucleotides are TGTGCCTGGGAGAGAGGGGACAATCCGCAAGAGACCCAGTACTTC. Protein sequence: CAWERGDNPQETQYF.

The chain joins TRBV6-5 to TRBJ2-6, with TRBD2 as a possible D gene (5 bases). In germline, CDR1 is MNHEY, CDR2 SVGAGI. V was cut by 5 bases and J by 0 bases, with 8 bases left in between. This CDR3 has 15 residues. The CDR3: CASSNRDSGANVLTF. DNA of the CDR3: TGTGCCAGCAGTAACCGGGACTCTGGGGCCAACGTCCTGACTTTC.

The V call is TRBV6-4, the J call TRBJ1-5, with 10 bases aligning to TRBD1. The CDR3 consists of 14 residues. Germline V lookup: CDR1 MRHNA, CDR2 SNTAGT. Germline trimming cut 5 bases from V and 7 bases from J; bases unmatched to any gene: 5. The CDR3 nucleotides read TGTGCCAGCAGTCCCGGGACAGGGGTCCAGCCCCAGCATTTT. It yields the protein CASSPGTGVQPQHF.

The rearrangement joins TRBV5-1 to TRBJ2-1, with a tentative D call TRBD2 (6 bases). This CDR3 has 14 amino acids. V was shortened by 3 bases and J by 10 bases, with 17 bases between the two germline ends. Germline CDR1 reads SGHRS; CDR2 reads YFSETQ. The CDR3 protein is CASSSLGGVGEQFF. The CDR3 nucleotides read TGCGCCAGCAGCTCCCTGGGAGGCGTAGGAGAGCAGTTCTTC.

V is TRBV5-4 and J is TRBJ2-5; 10 nucleotides line up with TRBD2. The V and J ends lost 4 bases and 4 bases, in that order; junction bases with no gene match: 10. Germline loops: CDR1 SGHNT, CDR2 YYREEE (reference sequence). There are 16 residues in the CDR3. In DNA, the CDR3 is TGTGCCAGCAGCCCTACCAGCGGGAGGGCCGGAGAGACCCAGTACTTC. Translation: CASSPTSGRAGETQYF.

J is TRBJ1-5 and V is TRBV27; maybe TRBD1 (5 bases). This CDR3 has 13 residues. Germline V CDR1 and CDR2: MNHEY, SMNVEV (reference sequence). Trimming removed 6 bases from V and 8 bases from J, with 14 bases in between. CDR3 protein: CASSSGHGKPQHF. For the CDR3, the DNA is TGTGCCAGCAGCTCAGGGCATGGCAAGCCCCAGCATTTT.

The genes are TRBV4-2 and TRBJ2-1, with 8 bases matching TRBD2. The CDR3 runs 15 residues. Germline values: CDR1 LGHNA, CDR2 YNFKEQ. Trimming took 4 bases from V and 1 from J; bases not matched to a gene: 3. CDR3 bases: TGTGCCAGCAGCCTTAGCGGGGTTTCCTACAATGAGCAGTTCTTC. Encoded protein: CASSLSGVSYNEQFF.

This CDR3 is CASSLAGLSKAFF. The DNA for the CDR3 is TGCGCCAGCAGCTTGGCGGGACTGTCAAAAGCTTTCTTT. V usage is TRBV5-1 and J usage is TRBJ1-1; D perhaps matches TRBD1 (5 bases). Germline CDR1 is SGHRS and CDR2 is YFSETQ. The CDR3 is 13 residues long. Trimming removed 0 bases from V and 9 bases from J, with 12 bases in between.

This chain links TRBV6-5 with TRBJ2-1, with 9 bases lining up with TRBD1. Germline trimming cut 4 bases from V and 8 bases from J; bases unmatched to any gene: 6. The CDR3 is 14 amino acids. CDR1 is MNHEY, CDR2 SVGAGI, per germline. The DNA of the CDR3 is TGTGCCAGCAGTTCCGGACAGGGGTCGGATGAGCAGTTCTTC. It yields the protein CASSSGQGSDEQFF.

This rearrangement joins TRBV14 to TRBJ2-7, with a possible D match to TRBD1 (5 bases). V lost 0 bases and J 7 bases, leaving 16 bases between the germline ends. The CDR3 spans 15 residues. Looked up from germline, CDR1 is SGHDN and CDR2 is FVKESK. CDR3 residues: CASSQEQRGAAEQYF. CDR3 coding DNA: TGTGCCAGCAGCCAAGAGCAACGTGGGGCGGCTGAGCAGTACTTC.

The chain is built from TRBV5-6 and TRBJ1-2; 10 bases are shared with TRBD1. The ends lost 4 bases at V and 4 bases at J; junction bases unmatched: 10. This CDR3 contains 16 residues. Germline CDR1 and CDR2: SGHDT and YYEEEE. The CDR3 DNA is TGTGCCAGCAGCGTACGGACAGGGGGGATCTTCTATGGCTACACCTTC. It translates to CASSVRTGGIFYGYTF.

The V gene is TRBV30, the J gene TRBJ2-4, with 13 bases lining up with TRBD2. Losses at the gene ends were 1 base for V and 9 bases for J; bases not matched to a gene: 6. Germline V gene lookup returns CDR1 GTSNPN and CDR2 SVGIG (reference sequence). The CDR3 runs 15 residues. CDR3 DNA sequence: TGTGCCTGGAGTGATGGACTAGCGGGAGTAAGCATTCAGTACTTC. Translating it yields CAWSDGLAGVSIQYF.

The rearrangement links TRBV10-3 to TRBJ2-1; 9 bases fit TRBD2. This CDR3 is built from 17 residues. Germline V gene lookup returns CDR1 ENHRY and CDR2 SYGVKD. V lost 0 bases to trimming and J lost 5 bases; unmatched junction nucleotides: 8. CDR3 in amino acids: CAISESTFSGGHNEQFF. The CDR3 DNA reads as TGTGCCATCAGTGAGTCGACCTTTAGCGGGGGACACAATGAGCAGTTCTTC.

The chain couples TRBV27 to TRBJ2-1; D call uncertain. Germline-derived CDR1 and CDR2 are MNHEY and SMNVEV (reference sequence). With 6 bases removed from V and 3 bases from J, the gap between germline ends came to 12 bases. CDR3 length: 14 amino acids. CDR3 bases: TGTGCCAGCAGCCGAATGAGTGTCTACAATGAGCAGTTCTTC. Translating it yields CASSRMSVYNEQFF.

V and J are TRBV18 and TRBJ1-5, with D uncertain. This CDR3 contains 14 residues. Germline values: CDR1 KGHSH, CDR2 LQKENI. V lost 3 bases and J lost 2, with 8 bases in between. CDR3 loop: CASSPSGGNQPQHF. DNA of the CDR3: TGTGCCAGCTCACCTTCCGGGGGCAATCAGCCCCAGCATTTT.

This chain uses TRBV28 with TRBJ2-7; D is possibly TRBD2 (5 bases). V lost 7 bases and J 0 bases, leaving 13 bases between the germline ends. Germline CDR1 is MDHEN and CDR2 is SYDVKM. The CDR3 is 14 residues long. The CDR3, as DNA: TGTGCCAGCAAGGAGGAGGATTTCTCCTACGAGCAGTACTTC. This gives the protein CASKEEDFSYEQYF.

The rearrangement joins TRBV28 to TRBJ1-1; D may be TRBD1 (6 bases). The CDR3 is 14 residues long. Germline loops: CDR1 MDHEN, CDR2 SYDVKM. V shed 2 bases and J shed 8 bases, with 15 bases lying between them. CDR3 residues: CASSLRQVLLEAFF. CDR3 DNA sequence: TGTGCCAGCAGTTTACGACAGGTGTTATTGGAAGCTTTCTTT.

The gene calls are TRBV7-9 and TRBJ1-1; no reliable D call. Trimming shortened V by 5 bases and J by 2 bases, and 15 bases separated the two germline ends. This CDR3 has 15 residues. Germline CDR1 reads SEHNR; CDR2 reads FQNEAQ (reference sequence). CDR3 amino acids: CASSPSTGINTEAFF. For the CDR3, the DNA is TGTGCCAGCAGCCCCTCGACGGGTATTAACACTGAAGCTTTCTTT.

This clone was counted between two and nine times. V and J are TRBV30 and TRBJ1-1; perhaps TRBD1 as D (6 bases). The germline V gene encodes CDR1 GTSNPN and CDR2 SVGIG (reference sequence). Trimming took 0 bases from V and 8 from J, leaving 10 bases between them. The CDR3 contains 12 residues. In nucleotides, the CDR3 is TGTGCCTGGAGTGTACAGGGAGGGGAAGCTTTCTTT. Its protein product is CAWSVQGGEAFF.

CDR3 DNA: TGCGCCAGCAGCCATATGCTCTGGACAGGCGACTATGGCTACACCTTC. It encodes CASSHMLWTGDYGYTF. The chain has TRBV4-1 and TRBJ1-2; 7 bases agree with TRBD1. The V gene's germline CDR1 is MGHRA and CDR2 YSYEKL. This CDR3 spans 16 amino acids. With V trimmed by 3 bases and J by 3 bases, 10 bases remained unmatched.